This T cell receptor (beta chain) was recovered during a study of molecular identifiers for immune sequencing clone quantification (dated by TCRdb to the late 2010s). Context from the whole study: For a replicate experiment, the RNA from either roughly 18,000 or 92,000 naive CD8 T cells was divided into five aliquots, and four of those aliquots went on to sequencing. This methods study used CD8 T cells to benchmark TCR RNA copy counting and molecular-identifier clustering-based TCR repertoire sequencing (MIDCIRS). The paper's findings and limits, for the study overall: Even against a background of about a million naive CD8 T cells, spiked-in Jurkat TCR RNA amounting to a single cell's worth was reported to be detectable. Clones above 20 RNA copies held over 98% of molecules in CMV-specific effector cells but under 1% in naive cells. When barcode sub-clustering was omitted, TCR diversity was inflated by chimeric consensus sequences, with chimeras reaching as high as 47%. Highly expanded clone sizes could be underestimated if identical TCR molecules share a barcode. Spiked-in Jurkat TCR RNA (roughly 10 copies' worth), which is not part of the donor repertoire, was contained in the naive libraries. Around 2.9 recovered TCR RNA copies per cell were obtained by modeling, versus roughly 9.1 by digital PCR, implying a capture efficiency of about 30%.

Turning to this clonotype: Which antigen it targets is not known. Per-base qualities were not stored, and no clone one base away is much larger.

Libraries of naive CD8 T cells were built from approximately 20,000 to 980,000 sorted cells, with 10%, 30% or 50% of the purified RNA used. Naive CD8 T cells, defined as CD8+CD4-CCR7+CD45RA+, were FACS-sorted into RLT Plus buffer on a BD FACSAria II. Detection sensitivity was tested by spiking Jurkat RNA equal to approximately 9 TCR copies' worth into samples containing roughly 18,000-1,000,000 naive CD8 T cells. CD8 T cells were enriched with RosetteSep CD8+ T Cell Enrichment Cocktail and Ficoll-Paque, followed by ACK red cell lysis. At the junction V is shortened by 1 base and J by 8 bases, with 15 bases in between. The germline V gene (reference sequence) specifies LNHDA as CDR1 and SQIVND as CDR2. The CDR3 goes from the cysteine to the phenylalanine over 15 residues. The retained sequence is limited to the CDR3, 45 bases, with the frame set at the first base. The library was generated by PCR. Instrument on record: NextSeq 500. Bulk TCR libraries were generated as previously described, with the TCR primers listed in Table S5 used. Purification of total RNA was performed with the Qiagen AllPrep DNA/RNA kit. Before any analysis, reads coming from multiple sequencing runs of the same library were combined into one pool. In the authors' own workflow: Reads were retained only if their TCR constant sequence matched exactly, and those retained reads were trimmed to 150 nt and grouped according to their 12-nt molecular barcodes. Reads inside each barcode group were sub-clustered using a 15% Levenshtein threshold, and a quality-weighted consensus sequence was constructed for each RNA molecule. Non-functional sequences were removed, as were lower-count sequences one edit away from another. On the basis of fitting two negative binomial distributions, barcode sub-clusters with fewer than 20% of the maximum read count were discarded. TCRdb ran its own pipeline on the public reads, namely fastp trimming at Q25 and MiXCR clone calling, and kept in-frame beta chains. Under each unique CDR3 protein, matching rows form one entry showing the most common genes and DNA. These V and J calls rely on TCRdb rather than the paper's analysis. This sample lists under 800,000 distinct CDR3 sequences; roughly 23% were detected once. The ten largest clones take up 0.7% to 0.95% of the sample.

The receptor chain draws on TRBV19 and TRBJ2-1; the D element could tentatively be TRBD1 or TRBD2, as 5 bases agree for each. Sequenced material: naive CD8+ T cells from blood, with Jurkat cell RNA spiked in. Sample cell subset or site, as interpreted from the label and publication: FACS-sorted CD8+CD4-CCR7+CD45RA+ naive T cells. The sequence was collected from a human donor in good health. Some libraries in this study had Jurkat cell RNA spiked in. CDR3 reads: CASSIALGPPDEQFF. The nucleotides are TGTGCCAGTAGTATAGCCCTGGGACCCCCCGATGAGCAGTTCTTC.